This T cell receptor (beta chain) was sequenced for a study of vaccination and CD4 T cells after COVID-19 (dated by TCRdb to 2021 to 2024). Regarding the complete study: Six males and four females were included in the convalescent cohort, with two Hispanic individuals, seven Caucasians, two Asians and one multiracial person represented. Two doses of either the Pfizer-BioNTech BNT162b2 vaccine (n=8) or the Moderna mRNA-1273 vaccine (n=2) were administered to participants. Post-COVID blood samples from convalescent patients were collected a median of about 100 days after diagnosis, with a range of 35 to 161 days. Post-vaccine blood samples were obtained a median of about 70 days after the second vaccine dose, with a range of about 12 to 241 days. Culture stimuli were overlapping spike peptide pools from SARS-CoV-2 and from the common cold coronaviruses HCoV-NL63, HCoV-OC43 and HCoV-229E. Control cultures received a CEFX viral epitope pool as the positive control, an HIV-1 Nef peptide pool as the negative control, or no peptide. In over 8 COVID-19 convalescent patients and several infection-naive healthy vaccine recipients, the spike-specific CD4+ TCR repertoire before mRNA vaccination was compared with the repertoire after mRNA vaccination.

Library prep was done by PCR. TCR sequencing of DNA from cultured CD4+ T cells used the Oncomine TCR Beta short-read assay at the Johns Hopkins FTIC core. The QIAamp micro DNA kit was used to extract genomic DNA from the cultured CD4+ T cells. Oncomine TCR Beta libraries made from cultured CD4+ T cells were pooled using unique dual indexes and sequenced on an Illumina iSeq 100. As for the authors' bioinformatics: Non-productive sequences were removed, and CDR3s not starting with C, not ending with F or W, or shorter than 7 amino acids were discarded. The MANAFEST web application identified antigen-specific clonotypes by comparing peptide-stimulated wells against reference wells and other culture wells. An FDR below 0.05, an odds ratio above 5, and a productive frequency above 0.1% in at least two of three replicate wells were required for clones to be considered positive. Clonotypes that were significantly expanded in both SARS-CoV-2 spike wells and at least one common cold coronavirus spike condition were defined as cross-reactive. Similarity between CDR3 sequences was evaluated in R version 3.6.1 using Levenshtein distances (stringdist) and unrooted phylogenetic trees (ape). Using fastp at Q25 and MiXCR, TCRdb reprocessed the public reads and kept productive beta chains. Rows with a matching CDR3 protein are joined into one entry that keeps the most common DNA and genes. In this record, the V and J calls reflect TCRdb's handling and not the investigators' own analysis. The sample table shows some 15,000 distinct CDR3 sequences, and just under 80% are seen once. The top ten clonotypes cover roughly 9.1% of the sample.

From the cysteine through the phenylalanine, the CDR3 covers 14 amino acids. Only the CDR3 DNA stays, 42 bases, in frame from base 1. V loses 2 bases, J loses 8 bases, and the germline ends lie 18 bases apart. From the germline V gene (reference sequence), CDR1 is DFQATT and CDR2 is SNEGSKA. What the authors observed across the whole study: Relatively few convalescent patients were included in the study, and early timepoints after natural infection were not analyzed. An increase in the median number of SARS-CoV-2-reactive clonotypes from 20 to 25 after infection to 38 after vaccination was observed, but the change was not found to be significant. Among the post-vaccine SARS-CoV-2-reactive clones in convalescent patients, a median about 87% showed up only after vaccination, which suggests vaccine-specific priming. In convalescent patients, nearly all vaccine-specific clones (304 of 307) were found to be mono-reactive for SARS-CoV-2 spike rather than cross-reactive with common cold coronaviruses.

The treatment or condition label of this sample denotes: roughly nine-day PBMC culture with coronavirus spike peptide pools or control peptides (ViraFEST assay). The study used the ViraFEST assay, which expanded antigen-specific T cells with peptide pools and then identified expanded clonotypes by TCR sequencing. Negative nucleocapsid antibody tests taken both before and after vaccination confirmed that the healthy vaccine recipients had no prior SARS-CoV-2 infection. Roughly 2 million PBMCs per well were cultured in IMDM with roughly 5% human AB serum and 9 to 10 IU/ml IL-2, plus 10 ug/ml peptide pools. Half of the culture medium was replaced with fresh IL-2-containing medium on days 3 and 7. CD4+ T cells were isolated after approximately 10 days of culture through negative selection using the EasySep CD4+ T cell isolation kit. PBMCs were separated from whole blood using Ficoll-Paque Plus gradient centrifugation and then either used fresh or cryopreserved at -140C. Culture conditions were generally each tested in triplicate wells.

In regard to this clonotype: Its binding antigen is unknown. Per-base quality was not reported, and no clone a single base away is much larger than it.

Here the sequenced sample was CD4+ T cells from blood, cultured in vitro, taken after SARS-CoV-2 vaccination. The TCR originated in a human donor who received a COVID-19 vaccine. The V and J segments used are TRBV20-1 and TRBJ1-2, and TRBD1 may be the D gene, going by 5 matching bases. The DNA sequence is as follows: TGCAGTGCTAGACGGACCAGGGAGGGGCGCGGCTACACCTTC. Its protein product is CSARRTREGRGYTF.